Listed below are T cell receptor beta chains from one sample, sequenced in a study of blood T cell repertoires in COVID-19. TCRdb's copy holds only in-frame clones and misses some; the assay was immunoSEQ multiplex PCR. Here the sample spans about 68,000 clones, nearly 90% being singletons. Sequenced input: peripheral blood. Receptors originate from a woman aged 50 to 60 with COVID-19, enrolled during active disease. Both conserved end residues are part of each CDR3. D genes are given only for firm matches. The listing skips clone size in some rows; elsewhere it reads once, few, many or a size class.

V gene	clone size	J gene	D gene	CDR3 protein	CDR3 DNA
TRBV5-6	NA	TRBJ2-1	TRBD1	CASSLEGTGKQFF	TGTGCCAGCAGCTTGGAAGGGACAGGGAAGCAGTTCTTC
TRBV29-1	few	TRBJ2-7	TRBD2	CSAVAGVGEQYF	TGCAGCGCGGTAGCGGGAGTCGGCGAGCAGTACTTC
TRBV7-9	NA	TRBJ2-7	TRBD1	CASSFSGTGAYEQYF	TGTGCCAGCAGCTTTTCCGGGACAGGGGCCTACGAGCAGTACTTC
TRBV15	NA	TRBJ1-5	NA	CATSRAGGQPQHF	TGTGCCACCAGCAGAGCCGGAGGTCAGCCCCAGCATTTT
TRBV4-1	NA	TRBJ1-1	TRBD1	CASSQFGLAGGITEAFF	TGCGCCAGCAGCCAATTCGGACTCGCAGGGGGCATCACTGAAGCTTTCTTT
TRBV18	NA	TRBJ2-5	NA	CASFATGLQETQYF	TGTGCCAGCTTCGCAACAGGGCTACAAGAGACCCAGTACTTC
TRBV5-1	NA	TRBJ1-4	TRBD1	CASSLAVGQKGKLFF	TGCGCCAGCAGCTTGGCCGTGGGACAGAAAGGAAAACTGTTTTTT
TRBV13	NA	TRBJ1-6	NA	CASSSPGGENSPLHF	TGTGCCAGCAGCTCCCCCGGGGGTGAAAATTCACCCCTCCACTTT
TRBV19	NA	TRBJ1-6	TRBD1	CASSTDRGNSPLHF	TGTGCCAGTAGTACCGACAGGGGCAATTCACCCCTCCACTTT
TRBV11-2	NA	TRBJ2-7	NA	CASSSVAGSGAYEQYF	TGTGCCAGCAGCAGTGTTGCGGGAAGCGGAGCCTACGAGCAGTACTTC
TRBV6-2/TRBV6-3	once	TRBJ2-5	TRBD2	CASSRTSGIVQETQYF	TGTGCCAGCAGCCGGACTAGCGGGATCGTTCAAGAGACCCAGTACTTC
TRBV7-3	NA	TRBJ1-2	NA	CASSLRMTTGGDYGGYTF	TGTGCCAGCAGCTTAAGGATGACCACCGGGGGTGACTATGGCGGCTACACCTTC
TRBV14	NA	TRBJ1-6	NA	CASSQDLAGYNSPLHF	TGTGCCAGCAGCCAAGATCTGGCAGGCTATAATTCACCCCTCCACTTT
TRBV5-8	NA	TRBJ2-1	NA	CASRTWGDPKNEQFF	TGTGCCAGCAGAACGTGGGGGGACCCTAAAAATGAGCAGTTCTTC
TRBV29-1	NA	TRBJ2-3	TRBD2	CSAPVQAGALTNTQYF	TGCAGCGCGCCCGTCCAGGCGGGAGCGCTCACGAATACGCAGTATTTT
TRBV7-8	NA	TRBJ2-3	TRBD2	CASSLYYKERELDTQYF	TGTGCCAGCAGCTTATACTATAAAGAGCGGGAGCTAGATACGCAGTATTTT
TRBV2	NA	TRBJ1-1	NA	CASSVWGQNTEAFF	TGTGCCAGCAGTGTCTGGGGACAGAACACTGAAGCTTTCTTT
TRBV20-1	NA	TRBJ1-5	NA	CSASHTQEGQPQHF	TGCAGTGCTAGTCACACTCAGGAGGGTCAGCCCCAGCATTTT
TRBV4-3	NA	TRBJ2-6	TRBD1	CASSQGTAGANVLTF	TGCGCCAGCAGCCAGGGGACAGCTGGGGCCAACGTCCTGACTTTC
TRBV30	NA	TRBJ1-2	NA	CAWSAQVNYGYTF	TGTGCCTGGAGTGCCCAGGTTAACTATGGCTACACCTTC
TRBV5-4	NA	TRBJ2-1	TRBD2	CASSLGVAGGGNEQFF	TGTGCCAGCAGCTTGGGTGTAGCGGGAGGGGGAAATGAGCAGTTCTTC
TRBV21-1	NA	TRBJ2-4	NA	CASRGRGPKNIQYF	TGTGCCAGCAGAGGCCGAGGGCCCAAAAACATTCAGTACTTC
TRBV11-3	NA	TRBJ2-4	NA	CASSLLGRGKNIQYF	TGTGCCAGCAGCTTACTAGGCAGGGGAAAAAACATTCAGTACTTC
TRBV9	NA	TRBJ1-1	TRBD1	CASNSGGGGTEAFF	TGTGCCAGCAACTCAGGGGGCGGGGGCACTGAAGCTTTCTTT
TRBV30	NA	TRBJ2-7	NA	CAWSVPSGSYEQYF	TGTGCCTGGAGTGTACCCAGCGGGTCCTACGAGCAGTACTTC
TRBV6-6	NA	TRBJ2-7	NA	CASSYVFPVYEQYF	TGTGCCAGCAGTTACGTCTTCCCGGTCTACGAGCAGTACTTC
TRBV10-1	NA	TRBJ2-7	TRBD1	CASSQEQGGPYEQYF	TGCGCCAGCAGTCAAGAACAGGGGGGCCCCTACGAGCAGTACTTC
TRBV15	NA	TRBJ2-7	TRBD2	CATSRGPGGYEQYF	TGTGCCACCAGCAGAGGACCGGGAGGGTACGAGCAGTACTTC
TRBV4-1	NA	TRBJ2-2	TRBD2	CASSQVKRASGIRELFF	TGCGCCAGCAGCCAAGTGAAGAGGGCTAGCGGGATTCGGGAGCTGTTTTTT
TRBV18	once	TRBJ2-2	TRBD2	CASSDRMAGGPNTGELFF	TGTGCCAGCTCAGACCGAATGGCGGGAGGGCCAAACACCGGGGAGCTGTTTTTT
TRBV11-2	NA	TRBJ1-2	TRBD1	CASSLTGGNYGYTF	TGTGCCAGCAGCTTGACAGGGGGCAACTATGGCTACACCTTC
TRBV30	NA	TRBJ1-4	NA	CAWTGTGEKLFF	TGTGCCTGGACGGGGACTGGTGAAAAACTGTTTTTT
TRBV5-1	NA	TRBJ2-2	TRBD1	CASSLGTGVRNTGELFF	TGCGCCAGCAGCTTGGGGACAGGGGTTCGAAACACCGGGGAGCTGTTTTTT
TRBV27	NA	TRBJ2-2	NA	CAGGANHGGELFF	TGTGCCGGGGGCGCAAATCATGGCGGGGAGCTGTTTTTT
TRBV2	NA	TRBJ2-7	NA	CASSEVRGLRDEQYF	TGTGCCAGCAGTGAAGTTAGAGGGTTGAGAGACGAGCAGTACTTC
TRBV9	NA	TRBJ1-4	NA	CASSPRGNNEKLFF	TGTGCCAGCAGCCCCCGAGGTAATAATGAAAAACTGTTTTTT
TRBV6-2/TRBV6-3	NA	TRBJ1-5	NA	CASSRTNREGQPQHF	TGTGCCAGCAGCCGAACCAACAGGGAAGGTCAGCCCCAGCATTTT
TRBV7-2	NA	TRBJ2-1	NA	CASSLAPKNNEQFF	TGTGCCAGCAGCTTAGCACCTAAAAACAATGAGCAGTTCTTC
TRBV6-5	NA	TRBJ1-1	TRBD1	CASSYTTTGQAAFF	TGTGCCAGCAGTTACACAACCACGGGACAGGCAGCTTTCTTT
TRBV5-1	NA	TRBJ2-1	TRBD2	CASSLGQLAGVNEQFF	TGCGCCAGCAGCTTGGGCCAACTAGCGGGAGTAAATGAGCAGTTCTTC
TRBV4-1	NA	TRBJ1-3	TRBD1	CASSQDDRVGNTIYF	TGCGCCAGCAGCCAAGATGACAGGGTCGGAAACACCATATATTTT
TRBV5-1	NA	TRBJ2-1	TRBD2	CASSSIAGGGSNEQFF	TGCGCCAGCAGCTCGATAGCGGGAGGGGGTTCCAATGAGCAGTTCTTC
TRBV5-1	NA	TRBJ2-7	NA	CASSLEGVDEQYF	TGCGCCAGCAGCTTGGAGGGAGTGGACGAGCAGTACTTC